This TCR beta chain was recorded in a study of breast tumors, draining lymph nodes, adjacent tissues. Breast cancer patients provided tissue from their axillary draining lymph nodes. Comment on this clonotype: A much larger clone differs from this one at a single base, so this may be a read error. The conserved closing phenylalanine or tryptophan is absent in this CDR3, likely reflecting a read error.

In TCRdb, the multiplex PCR reads were re-called with MiXCR into one record per CDR3 protein. The repertoire holds some 170,000 distinct CDR3 sequences, roughly 35% seen once, with 3% to 4% in the top ten. Germline CDR1 and CDR2: MNHEY and SVGAGI. This CDR3 region has 11 residues. V lost 0 bases and J lost 7, with 4 bases in between. This TCR was recovered from a female donor with breast cancer. Some clones in this sample may be carry-over from other donors' samples. The V call is TRBV6-5, the J call TRBJ2-7; D is uncertain. The sample comprised axillary lymph node tissue. CDR3: CASSYSREQYS. DNA of the CDR3: TGTGCCAGCAGTTACTCACGGGAGCAGTACTCC.